The 24 T cell receptor beta chains below all came from one sample that was sequenced in a study of vaccination effects on CD4 cells after COVID-19. Sequencing was performed with immunoSEQ multiplex PCR; in TCRdb, only in-frame clones are kept and a portion is missing. Here the sample spans tens of thousands of clones, roughly 72% being singletons. Expansion with viral peptide pools was applied to antigen-specific CD4+ T cells by the ViraFEST assay prior to sequencing. At the end of about 10 days of culture, CD4+ T cells were isolated. It was two doses of either the BNT162b2 or mRNA-1273 vaccine that participants received. These TCRs' antigens remain unknown. Sequenced here: CD4+ T cells from PBMCs cultured with HCoV-229E spike peptides, sampled after COVID-19 vaccination. These receptors were collected from a human donor who received a COVID-19 vaccine.

This clone has a handful of counts. The chain is built from TRBV6-5 and TRBJ2-2, with 10 bases aligning to TRBD2. Germline V lookup: CDR1 MNHEY, CDR2 SVGAGI. The CDR3 length is 14 residues. V was clipped by 7 bases and J by 7 bases; unmatched bases: 6. The CDR3 here is CASNSRLAGGELFF. The CDR3 region has the DNA TGTGCCAGCAACTCTCGACTAGCGGGCGGGGAGCTGTTTTTT.

The chain has TRBV5-1 and TRBJ2-1, with D hard to call. This CDR3 spans 13 amino acids. Looked up from germline, CDR1 is SGHRS and CDR2 is YFSETQ. V lost 0 bases, J lost 8 bases, and 9 bases lay in between. The CDR3 spells CASSLGQGDEQFF. As DNA, the CDR3 is TGCGCCAGCAGCTTGGGCCAAGGCGATGAGCAGTTCTTC.

This chain links TRBV5-1 with TRBJ1-2; TRBD1 is a possible D gene (6 bases). Trimming cost V 4 bases and J 7 bases, with 32 bases left between them. Germline CDR1 reads SGHRS; CDR2 reads YFSETQ. This CDR3 is 19 amino acids long. CDR3 sequence reads: CASSRFMGANSPARSGYTF. The CDR3 coding sequence is TGCGCCAGCAGCCGGTTTATGGGGGCGAATTCCCCAGCGCGAAGTGGCTACACCTTC.

The chain carries TRBV28 and TRBJ1-2; D gene uncertain. CDR1 is MDHEN, CDR2 SYDVKM, per germline. The CDR3 runs to 13 residues. Trimming removed 7 bases at V and 7 bases at J, with 16 bases between. The CDR3 sequence is CASTEENDSGYTF. The CDR3 nucleotides are TGTGCCAGCACGGAAGAAAACGATAGTGGCTACACCTTC.

This clone was seen more than once but under ten times. The chain couples TRBV29-1 to TRBJ2-2; D may be TRBD1 (6 bases). The CDR3 sequence is 12 residues long. Trimming shortened V by 6 bases and J by 8 bases, and 13 bases separated the two germline ends. Germline V gene data show CDR1 as SQVTM and CDR2 as ANQGSEA. CDR3 in amino acids: CSVNRESGELFF. For the CDR3, the DNA is TGCAGCGTCAACAGGGAATCAGGGGAGCTGTTTTTT.

The chain has TRBV7-9 and TRBJ1-1, with D uncertain. Germline V CDR1 and CDR2: SEHNR, FQNEAQ (reference sequence). The CDR3 is 13 amino acids. V dropped 3 bases and J dropped 2 bases, with 7 bases sitting between them. The CDR3 reads CASSFLSNTEAFF. The CDR3 coding sequence is TGTGCCAGCAGCTTCCTCAGTAACACTGAAGCTTTCTTT.

This clone was counted only a few times. V usage is TRBV7-9 and J usage is TRBJ2-3; D is unclear. This CDR3 has 13 residues. CDR1 is SEHNR, CDR2 FQNEAQ, per germline (reference sequence). Trimming left V 3 bases short and J 2 bases short, with 6 bases between. The CDR3 bases are TGTGCCAGCAGCTTGACTGACACAGATACGCAGTATTTT. It is translated as CASSLTDTDTQYF.

This chain joins TRBV5-6 and TRBJ2-2; perhaps TRBD2 as D (5 bases). Trimming shortened V by 2 bases and J by 2 bases, and 7 bases separated the two germline ends. From germline, CDR1 is SGHDT and CDR2 YYEEEE. The CDR3 totals 14 residues. The DNA of the CDR3 is TGTGCCAGCAGCTTCCGGGGAAACACCGGGGAGCTGTTTTTT. Encoded protein: CASSFRGNTGELFF.

This chain connects TRBV18 to TRBJ1-5; D gene unclear. Germline V gene sequence: CDR1 KGHSH, CDR2 LQKENI. V lost 3 bases, J lost 0 bases, and 9 bases lay in between. The CDR3 totals 15 residues. CDR3 residues: CASSPDGYSNQPQHF. The CDR3 DNA is TGTGCCAGCTCACCCGACGGGTATAGCAATCAGCCCCAGCATTTT.

The rearrangement links TRBV24-1 to TRBJ1-2; TRBD1 matches 9 bases. In germline, CDR1 is KGHDR, CDR2 SFDVKD. The V segment lost 5 bases and the J segment 6 bases; nucleotides outside the gene matches: 9. The CDR3 covers 15 residues. The CDR3 sequence: CATSVPGQGDDGYTF. CDR3 DNA sequence: TGTGCCACCAGTGTCCCGGGACAGGGTGATGATGGCTACACCTTC.

CDR3 sequence reads: CASSVAKLAGGLGTDTQYF. The CDR3 DNA reads as TGTGCCAGCAGCGTAGCTAAGCTAGCGGGGGGCTTGGGCACAGATACGCAGTATTTT. The genes are TRBV9 and TRBJ2-3; 11 positions match TRBD2. V shed 0 bases, J shed 1 base, and the junction held 10 bases outside the gene matches. The CDR3 is made up of 19 amino acids. Germline loops: CDR1 SGDLS, CDR2 YYNGEE. Together with reference TRBV9 and TRBJ2-3, the CDR3 gives the full variable domain: DSGVTQTPKHLITATGQRVTLRCSPRSGDLSVYWYQQSLDQGLQFLIQYYNGEERAKGNILERFSAQQFPDLHSELNLSSLELGDSALYFCASSVAKLAGGLGTDTQYFGPGTRLTVL.

V is TRBV27 and J is TRBJ2-5; D could derive from TRBD1 or TRBD2 (6 bases each). The V gene's germline CDR1 is MNHEY and CDR2 SMNVEV (reference sequence). V dropped 5 bases and J dropped 0 bases, with 19 bases sitting between them. CDR3 length equals 17 residues. The CDR3 DNA is TGTGCCAGCAGTCCCGCCTGGGGGGCGGGGAACCAAGAGACCCAGTACTTC. Translation: CASSPAWGAGNQETQYF.

This sequence joins TRBV4-3 and TRBJ1-1; tentative D call: TRBD1 (5 bases). The CDR3 loop spans 14 amino acids. CDR1 is LGHNA, CDR2 YSLEER, per germline. Deletions cut 4 bases from V and 1 base from J, with 10 bases between. The chain's CDR3 is CASSLVRGNTEAFF. The CDR3, as DNA: TGCGCCAGCAGCCTGGTGAGGGGGAACACTGAAGCTTTCTTT.

The CDR3 nucleotides read TGTGCCAGCAGCTCGGGGGCGGCTGGAAACACCATATATTTT. Translated: CASSSGAAGNTIYF. This sequence joins TRBV3-1 (or the pseudogene TRBV3-2) and TRBJ1-3; a possible D gene is TRBD1 (6 bases). Germline V gives CDR1 LGHDT, CDR2 YNNKEL (reference sequence). V was trimmed by 5 bases and J by 2 bases, leaving 10 bases between them. This CDR3 contains 14 residues.

The chain links TRBV28 to TRBJ1-2; TRBD1 agrees at 8 bases. The CDR3 loop spans 14 amino acids. V lost 7 bases, J lost 8 bases, and 12 bases stayed unmatched. Germline loops: CDR1 MDHEN, CDR2 SYDVKM. CDR3 sequence reads: CASIPGQAGLGYTF. CDR3 coding DNA: TGTGCCAGCATCCCGGGACAGGCCGGTTTGGGCTACACCTTC.

The table lists this clone with a few counts. The chain joins TRBV5-1 to TRBJ1-1; 10 nucleotides line up with TRBD1. The CDR3 contains 16 residues. Germline CDR1 reads SGHRS; CDR2 reads YFSETQ. V trimming: 3 bases; J trimming: 2 bases; junction bases outside the gene matches: 7. In DNA form, the CDR3 reads TGCGCCAGCAGCTGGGGGACAGGGGATCGTAACACTGAAGCTTTCTTT. Translated, it gives CASSWGTGDRNTEAFF.

The chain combines TRBV29-1 with TRBJ2-1, with 12 bases matching TRBD1. Germline CDR1 is SQVTM and CDR2 is ANQGSEA. CDR3 length: 14 amino acids. The junction had 5 bases not matched to a gene; V was cut back by 7 bases and J by 4 bases. The CDR3 here is CSGRDRGPYNEQFF. CDR3 nucleotides: TGCAGCGGGCGGGACAGGGGGCCATACAATGAGCAGTTCTTC.

The V and J genes are TRBV18 and TRBJ1-5; TRBD1 agrees at 9 bases. Germline CDR1 reads KGHSH; CDR2 reads LQKENI. CDR3 length: 16 residues. V shed 8 bases and J 5 bases; nucleotides not matched to a gene: 13. Written as DNA, the CDR3 is TGTGCCAGCCAGAAAACCGGGACAGGGTCCGATCAGCCCCAGCATTTT. Its protein is CASQKTGTGSDQPQHF.

The chain employs TRBV7-2 and TRBJ2-5; no firm D call. Per germline, CDR1 SGHTA and CDR2 FQGNSA. The CDR3 runs to 15 residues. V lost 6 bases and J lost 5, with 19 bases in between. The CDR3 coding sequence is TGTGCCAGCAGTCAGGAAGGGCTAGTCAGGGAGACCCAGTACTTC. It specifies CASSQEGLVRETQYF.

This clone was seen more than once but under ten times. The V call is TRBV27, the J call TRBJ2-2; 10 positions agree with TRBD1. Germline trimming cut 6 bases from V and 6 bases from J; bases unmatched to any gene: 7. CDR3 size: 15 residues. The V gene's germline CDR1 is MNHEY and CDR2 SMNVEV (reference sequence). CDR3 in amino acids: CASRYDGTGAGELFF. The CDR3 region has the DNA TGTGCCAGCAGATACGACGGGACAGGGGCCGGGGAGCTGTTTTTT.

This chain connects TRBV7-3 to TRBJ2-1; 9 bases map to TRBD1. Germline CDR1 is SGHTA and CDR2 is FQGTGA. Trimming cost V 6 bases and J 5 bases; bases outside gene matches: 8. The CDR3 has 15 amino acids. CDR3 sequence (DNA): TGTGCCAGCAGTAAAACAGGGGGCGCAAACAATGAGCAGTTCTTC. Its protein is CASSKTGGANNEQFF. The full variable domain, with the rest looked up from reference TRBV7-3 and TRBJ2-1, is GAGVSQTPSNKVTEKGKYVELRCDPISGHTALYWYRQSLGQGPEFLIYFQGTGAADDSGLPNDRFFAVRPEGSVSTLKIQRTERGDSAVYLCASSKTGGANNEQFFGPGTRLTVL.

The count of this clone is one. This chain uses TRBV7-8 with TRBJ1-1; D possibly corresponds to TRBD1 (6 bases). Deletions cut 5 bases from V and 1 base from J, with 14 bases between. Germline values: CDR1 SGHVS, CDR2 FQNEAQ. There are 15 residues in the CDR3. CDR3 coding DNA: TGTGCCAGCAGCCCCCGGGGGCAGTCGAACACTGAAGCTTTCTTT. Its translation: CASSPRGQSNTEAFF.

The chain uses TRBV7-2 and TRBJ2-3; unclear D gene. Per germline, CDR1 SGHTA and CDR2 FQGNSA. Trimming took off 6 bases at V and 6 bases at J, with 13 bases between the two ends. This CDR3 has 13 amino acids. CDR3 protein: CASRRPPADTQYF. DNA for the CDR3: TGTGCCAGCAGACGGCCCCCGGCGGATACGCAGTATTTT.

The chain couples TRBV28 to TRBJ1-2; D ambiguous. The CDR3 sequence is 18 residues long. Trimming pared 6 bases from V and 7 bases from J, leaving 30 bases between. The V gene's germline CDR1 is MDHEN and CDR2 SYDVKM. The CDR3 region has the DNA TGTGCCAGCAGCACCGTTTCTGGTAGGTCCCCTACTTTGGCTGGCTACACCTTC. Translated: CASSTVSGRSPTLAGYTF.